The entry below describes one TCR beta chain. Its antigen remains unknown. Profiled with immunoSEQ multiplex PCR; TCRdb holds only in-frame clones, not every one. The table has hundreds of thousands of clones, 88% seen once. The source of the sample is a study of Ad26.COV2.S vaccination and SARS-CoV-2 variants. Study at large: It was the COV1001 Ad26.COV2.S trial arm that included the donor.

General study points: The TCR-based breadth and depth measures might underestimate overall T cell responses.

Specified treatment: over 15 received Ad26.COV2.S at low or high dose, single or two shots; roughly five received placebo; per-sample allocation not given. The samples were gathered on day 63 after the first injection of vaccine or placebo. Wuhan-strain spike was delivered by a replication-incompetent Ad26 vector. The receptor was isolated from a person between 18 and 60 years old who received the Ad26.COV2.S COVID-19 vaccine or a placebo. The source was peripheral blood, collected in a trial of Ad26.COV2.S vaccine versus placebo.

The CDR3 here is CASSDAGEQLQFF. The CDR3 DNA sequence: TGTGCCAGCAGTGACGCGGGGGAGCAACTGCAGTTCTTC. The chain recombines TRBV6-1 with TRBJ2-1; 7 bases are shared with TRBD2. Germline V gene lookup returns CDR1 MNHNS and CDR2 SASEGT. The CDR3 extends over 13 amino acids. V lost 3 bases to trimming and J lost 12 bases; unmatched junction nucleotides: 8.